This section outlines one T cell receptor (beta chain) sequence together with its context. The CDR3 is made up of 12 amino acids. The germline V gene encodes CDR1 LNHDA and CDR2 SQIVND (reference sequence). The junction had 2 bases not matched to a gene; V was cut back by 6 bases and J by 4 bases. The data belong to a study of blood T cell repertoires in COVID-19. About the study: The United States, Italy and Spain were the sources of the acute and convalescent COVID-19 samples. PBMCs, B-cell-depleted T cells, or T cells provided the cDNA or gDNA that made up the material.

Libraries were prepared by immunoSEQ multiplex PCR; TCRdb keeps only in-frame clonotypes and omits some of them. The sample contains roughly 200,000 clones, roughly 85% of which appear only once. J is TRBJ1-2 and V is TRBV19, with 7 bases fitting TRBD1. Sequenced input: PBMCs or T cells enriched from blood (not recorded which). The TCR originated in a man in his forties who had recovered from COVID-19. CDR3 protein: CASSWTGYGYTF. The DNA for the CDR3 is TGTGCCAGTAGCTGGACAGGCTATGGCTACACCTTC.